This TCR beta chain was recorded in a study of vaccination and CD4 T cells after COVID-19. Indicated treatment: roughly ten-day PBMC culture with coronavirus spike peptide pools or control peptides (ViraFEST assay). Germline V gene sequence: CDR1 SGHTA, CDR2 FQGNSA. The CDR3 is 14 residues long. Trimming pared 5 bases from V and 7 bases from J, leaving 17 bases between. Sequence data for DNA of cultured CD4+ T cells were generated by the Oncomine TCR Beta short-read assay. Genomic DNA was drawn out of CD4+ T cells grown in culture. TCRdb called the PCR reads again in MiXCR, with one record for every CDR3 protein. The sample consists of more than 9,500 distinct CDR3 sequences, roughly half of them appearing once. This clonotype appeared a few times. Its specificity is not known.

The TCR comes from a human donor who had recovered from COVID-19. The sequencing sample was made of CD4+ T cells from blood, cultured in vitro. The gene calls are TRBV7-2 and TRBJ1-2; possibly TRBD1 for D (5 bases). The CDR3 nucleotides read TGTGCCAGCAGCCGCAAGCCGGGACCACCTGGCTACACCTTC. Protein product: CASSRKPGPPGYTF.